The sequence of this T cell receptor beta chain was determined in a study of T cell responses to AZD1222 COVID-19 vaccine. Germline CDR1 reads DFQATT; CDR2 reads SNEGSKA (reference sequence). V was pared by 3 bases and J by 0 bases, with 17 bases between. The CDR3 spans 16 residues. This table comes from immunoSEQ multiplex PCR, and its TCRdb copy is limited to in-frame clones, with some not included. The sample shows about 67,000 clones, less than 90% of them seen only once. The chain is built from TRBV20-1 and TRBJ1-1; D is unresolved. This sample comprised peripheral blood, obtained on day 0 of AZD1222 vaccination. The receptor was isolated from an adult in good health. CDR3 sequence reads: CSASPPGRLMNTEAFF. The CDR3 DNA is TGCAGTGCTAGTCCTCCCGGCCGACTCATGAACACTGAAGCTTTCTTT.